The rows below give T cell receptor beta chains drawn from one sample of a study of graft-versus-host responses after intestinal transplantation. The data were produced by immunoSEQ multiplex PCR, yet TCRdb's version contains in-frame clones alone and is incomplete. Here the sample spans approximately 6,200 clones, about four fifths being singletons. The source material was ileum tissue, sampled 300 to 310 days after intestinal transplant. The source of these receptors is a human patient who received an intestinal transplant, so some T cells may come from the graft donor. CDR3s include the opening cysteine and the closing phenylalanine or tryptophan. A D gene is named only where the DNA matches it firmly. Not all rows give a size; the values are once, few, many and, for expanded clones, a class.

.	TRBV7-9	TRBJ2-3	.	TGTGCCAGCAGCTTTGGTGCTTCTAGCACAGATACGCAGTATTTT	CASSFGASSTDTQYF
.	TRBV27	TRBJ1-5	.	TGTGCCAGCAGTTTATCGGGTATGGGGGGTCAGCCCCAGCATTTT	CASSLSGMGGQPQHF
.	TRBV4-1	TRBJ2-4	TRBD2	TGCGCCAGCAGCCAACCGGGACTAGCGGGCGTCAAAAACATTCAGTACTTC	CASSQPGLAGVKNIQYF
.	TRBV4-2	TRBJ2-2	TRBD2	TGTGCCAGCAGCCAAGCGCCAGCGGGAGGGCCCGGGGAGCTGTTTTTT	CASSQAPAGGPGELFF
.	TRBV28	TRBJ1-2	TRBD1	TGTGCCAGCAGTTACTATAGACAGGGCGATGGCTACACCTTC	CASSYYRQGDGYTF
.	TRBV5-1	TRBJ1-3	.	TGCGCCAGCAGCTTTGTTCCCAGGGGTCCCGGCTCTGGAAACACCATATATTTT	CASSFVPRGPGSGNTIYF
once	TRBV13	TRBJ2-7	.	TGTGCCAGCAGCTTTCGTAGCTCCTACGAGCAGTACTTC	CASSFRSSYEQYF
.	TRBV4-2	TRBJ1-3	.	TGTGCCAGCAGCCAAGATCTTTGGGGAGCCGGAAACACCATATATTTT	CASSQDLWGAGNTIYF
.	TRBV23-1	TRBJ1-6	TRBD1	TGCGCCAGCAGTCAATCTACCTCACCACAGGGGGGGAATTCACCCCTCCACTTT	CASSQSTSPQGGNSPLHF
.	TRBV7-9	TRBJ2-1	.	TGTGCCAGCAGCTTCGGCCTCTACAATGAGCAGTTCTTC	CASSFGLYNEQFF
.	TRBV7-9	TRBJ2-3	TRBD1	TGTGCCAGCAGCTTTCAACAGGGGGATACGCAGTATTTT	CASSFQQGDTQYF
.	TRBV6-5	TRBJ2-5	TRBD1	TGTGCCAGCAGTTTCGAGCCGGACAGGGCGGAGACCCAGTACTTC	CASSFEPDRAETQYF
.	TRBV5-4	TRBJ1-6	.	TGTGCCAGCAGCTTGGACAGCTCCTATAATTCACCCCTCCACTTT	CASSLDSSYNSPLHF
.	TRBV19	TRBJ1-1	.	TGTGCCAGTAGCCGGGGGACCCTCACTGAAGCTTTCTTT	CASSRGTLTEAFF
.	TRBV9	TRBJ2-3	TRBD2	TGTGCCAGCAGCCTACTAGCGGGGGGGCACGATACGCAGTATTTT	CASSLLAGGHDTQYF
once	TRBV15	TRBJ2-1	.	TGTGCCACCAGCAGAGGGGGCCAGGACGGCGATGAGCAGTTCTTC	CATSRGGQDGDEQFF
.	TRBV25-1	TRBJ2-7	.	TGTGCCAGCAGTGAATTAGACCGGACCTACGAGCAGTACTTC	CASSELDRTYEQYF
.	TRBV11-1	TRBJ2-3	.	TGTGCCAGCAGCTTACAGGGCACAGATACGCAGTATTTT	CASSLQGTDTQYF
.	TRBV14	TRBJ1-6	.	TGTGCCAGCAGCCAAGAATTCCGGCCGAAATTTTTTGATAATTCACCCCTCCACTTT	CASSQEFRPKFFDNSPLHF
.	TRBV21-1	TRBJ1-3	.	TGTGCCAGCAGCAAAGCTGAACAGGGGGCTGGAAACACCATATATTTT	CASSKAEQGAGNTIYF
.	TRBV14	TRBJ2-1	.	TGTGCCAGCAGCCAAGATCCGCGATACTCCTACAATGAGCAGTTCTTC	CASSQDPRYSYNEQFF
.	TRBV5-4	TRBJ2-5	.	TGTGCCAGCAGCTTCGAGGCCCCAGAGACCCAGTACTTC	CASSFEAPETQYF
.	TRBV7-9	TRBJ1-5	.	TGTGCCAGCAGCTCGCACAATCAGCCCCAGCATTTT	CASSSHNQPQHF
.	TRBV6-6	TRBJ1-1	.	TGTGCCAGCAGCCCGACAGGAAACACTGAAGCTTTCTTT	CASSPTGNTEAFF
.	TRBV6-1	TRBJ1-5	.	TGTGCCAGCACTGAAGGGGTTTATGGCAATCAGCCCCAGCATTTT	CASTEGVYGNQPQHF
.	TRBV28	TRBJ2-7	.	TGTGCCAGCAGTTCCGACTTGTGGGAGAACCCCTACGAGCAGTACTTC	CASSSDLWENPYEQYF
.	TRBV6-4	TRBJ2-3	.	TGTGCCAGCAGTGAGAGCGGCACAGATACGCAGTATTTT	CASSESGTDTQYF
.	TRBV28	TRBJ2-6	.	TGTGCCTGTAAACACAGGAGCTCTGGGGCCAACGTCCTGACTTTC	CACKHRSSGANVLTF
.	TRBV7-9	TRBJ2-5	TRBD2	TGTGCCAGCAGCTTATCTCCGGGACTAGTGCAAGAGACCCAGTACTTC	CASSLSPGLVQETQYF
.	TRBV21-1	TRBJ1-2	.	TGTGCCAGCAGCAAAGCACCAGGGGTTAAAGACTATGGCTACACCTTC	CASSKAPGVKDYGYTF
.	TRBV2	TRBJ2-3	.	TGTGCCAGCACCTCTGGGTGCAGATGGGTGTGTGATACGCAGTATTTT	CASTSGCRWVCDTQYF
.	TRBV25-1	TRBJ2-6	.	TGTGCCAGCAGTGAACTGCATGCTGGGGCCAACGTCCTGACTTTC	CASSELHAGANVLTF
.	TRBV7-9	TRBJ2-1	.	TGTGCCAGCAGCTTCGAGGCAGGGATCTCGGGCTCCTACAATGAGCAGTTCTTC	CASSFEAGISGSYNEQFF
.	TRBV6-1	TRBJ1-1	TRBD1	TGTGCCAGCAGTGAAGCCCGCCATCAGGGGGGCAGTGGGGACACTGAAGCTTTCTTT	CASSEARHQGGSGDTEAFF
.	TRBV27	TRBJ1-2	.	TGTGCCAGCAATGGGGGCTACACCTTC	CASNGGYTF
.	TRBV6-4	TRBJ2-1	TRBD1	TGTGCCAGCAGTGACTCCGGGACAGGCAATGAGCAGTTCTTC	CASSDSGTGNEQFF
.	TRBV28	TRBJ2-6	TRBD1	TGTGCCAGCAGTTGGGACAGTGGGCCTGGGGCCAACGTCCTGACTTTC	CASSWDSGPGANVLTF
few	TRBV6-5	TRBJ1-4	.	TGTGCCAGCAGTTACCAAGGGGAGGAAAAACTGTTTTTT	CASSYQGEEKLFF
.	TRBV6-1	TRBJ2-4	.	TGTGCCAGCAGTGAAGCCATGGAGGGGGTCAAAAACATTCAGTACTTC	CASSEAMEGVKNIQYF
few	TRBV6-1	TRBJ2-3	TRBD2	TGTGCCAGCAGTGAAGAGGCGGGGGGTTCGGATACGCAGTATTTT	CASSEEAGGSDTQYF
.	TRBV5-4	TRBJ1-2	.	TGTGCCAGCAGCTTGTGGGGTGGCTATGGCTACACCTTC	CASSLWGGYGYTF
.	TRBV29-1	TRBJ2-3	.	TGCAGCGTTGGGGCGAATGGGGGTGGCACAGATACGCAGTATTTT	CSVGANGGGTDTQYF
.	TRBV21-1	TRBJ1-1	.	TGTGCCAGCAGGACGACAGGGGGCGAAACTGAAGCTTTCTTT	CASRTTGGETEAFF
.	TRBV28	TRBJ1-1	.	TGTGCCAGCAGTTCTCCAGCGACAGTGAAAGAAGCTTTCTTT	CASSSPATVKEAFF
.	TRBV9	TRBJ2-1	TRBD2	TGTGCCAGCAGCGTAGCTAGCGGGGATTACAATGAGCAGTTCTTC	CASSVASGDYNEQFF
.	TRBV15	TRBJ2-5	.	TGTGCCACCAGCAGAGGGACAGAAGAGACCCAGTACTTC	CATSRGTEETQYF
.	TRBV15	TRBJ2-1	.	TGTGCCACCAGCAGTGAAAGACTACTCTACAATGAGCAGTTCTTC	CATSSERLLYNEQFF
.	TRBV5-6	TRBJ2-5	.	TGTGCCAGCAGCTCTGGAGGGGTTTCCCAAGAGACCCAGTACTTC	CASSSGGVSQETQYF
once	TRBV7-9	TRBJ2-7	.	TGTGCCAGCAGCTTTCCGGGGGCGAGGGAGCAGTACTTC	CASSFPGAREQYF
few	TRBV5-5	TRBJ1-4	.	TGTGCCAGCAGCCCACAGGGCCGGGGAGAAAAACTGTTTTTT	CASSPQGRGEKLFF